The 5 T cell receptor beta chains below all came from one sample that was sequenced in a study of cytomegalovirus exposure and HLA in healthy donors. PCR amplification relied on 60 Vbeta primers (plus 13 Jbeta primers). Profiling relied on immunoSEQ multiplex PCR, and the TCRdb table lists in-frame clones only, not all of them. The data contain around 180,000 clones, 81% of them singletons. Sequencing was performed on PBMCs. These receptors all come from a woman aged 18-29 years in good health and CMV-seropositive.

This clone came up a few times. This chain uses TRBV6-1 with TRBJ2-6; TRBD1 might be the D (6 bases). The CDR3 has 15 residues. Between the trimmed V and J ends, which lost 2 bases and 3 bases, there was a span of 8 bases. CDR1 and CDR2 from the germline V gene are MNHNS and SASEGT. In nucleotides, the CDR3 is TGTGCCAGCAGTGAAACAGGGATTGGGGCCAACGTCCTGACTTTC. This sequence encodes CASSETGIGANVLTF.

The CDR3 here is CASSWKQGSQETQYF. CDR3 coding DNA: TGCGCCAGCAGCTGGAAACAGGGGTCCCAAGAGACCCAGTACTTC. The rearrangement joins TRBV5-1 to TRBJ2-5, with 7 bases fitting TRBD1. The CDR3 is made up of 15 amino acids. In germline, CDR1 is SGHRS, CDR2 YFSETQ. The V segment lost 3 bases and the J segment 1 base; nucleotides outside the gene matches: 6.

As concerns this clone: The same CDR3 can be traced to other DNA sequences in this sample. The V call is TRBV9, the J call TRBJ2-3; 9 nucleotides agree with TRBD2. Trimming at V came to 0 bases and at J to 3 bases, leaving 2 bases not matched to a gene. Germline V gives CDR1 SGDLS, CDR2 YYNGEE. The CDR3 is 15 residues long. The CDR3 here is CASSVGGGATDTQYF. The CDR3, as DNA: TGTGCCAGCAGCGTAGGCGGGGGGGCGACAGATACGCAGTATTTT.

This chain uses TRBV9 with TRBJ2-7; 7 bases are a match to TRBD2. Germline assignment: CDR1 SGDLS and CDR2 YYNGEE. The CDR3 loop spans 14 amino acids. The ends lost 2 bases at V and 5 bases at J; junction bases unmatched: 7. For the CDR3, the DNA is TGTGCCAGCAGCGTGGGGGGGGGTCTCCACGAGCAGTACTTC. This translates into CASSVGGGLHEQYF.

This chain joins TRBV5-4 and TRBJ1-1; D is undetermined. The length of the CDR3 is 15 residues. Germline V CDR1 and CDR2: SGHNT, YYREEE (reference sequence). V lost 0 bases, J lost 4 bases, and 13 bases lay in between. The DNA for the CDR3 is TGTGCCAGCAGCTTGGTTCCGCACCGGGGCACTGAAGCTTTCTTT. This gives the protein CASSLVPHRGTEAFF.